This TCR beta chain stems from a study of T cell changes during pregnancy in multiple sclerosis. Some clones are missing from TCRdb's copy, which holds only in-frame ones; the method was immunoSEQ multiplex PCR. The table lists tens of thousands of clones, more than 85% of them singletons, with 1.5% to 2% in the top ten. V lost 0 bases to trimming and J lost 4 bases, with 13 bases between them. The CDR3 runs 15 residues. Looked up from germline, CDR1 is LGHNA and CDR2 is YNFKEQ. The sample in question was peripheral blood, obtained in the first trimester of pregnancy. The receptor comes from a female donor in good health, enrolled as a control in a pregnancy study. V and J are TRBV4-2 and TRBJ2-7; D may be TRBD1 (5 bases). CDR3 residues: CASSQDLGAGYEQYF. Here the CDR3 DNA reads TGTGCCAGCAGCCAAGATTTAGGGGCAGGGTACGAGCAGTACTTC.